This TCR beta chain was retrieved from a study of CD8 T cells in ankylosing spondylitis (dated by TCRdb to 2017 to 2019). With respect to the entire study: The study profiled T cell receptor beta repertoires in healthy donors and ankylosing spondylitis patients to find disease-linked TCR variants. The full study cohort comprised 25 ankylosing spondylitis patients and roughly 100 healthy donors. Peripheral blood was sampled, and synovial fluid was additionally collected from ankylosing spondylitis patients.

Sequencer: Illumina HiSeq 2500. TCR beta libraries were prepared by quantitative 5'-RACE with molecular barcodes. The paper's processing steps were these. Disease-linked TCR variants were identified with a new computational method built on a probabilistic model of VDJ rearrangement. TCRdb reanalyzed the raw reads on its own, using fastp at Q25 for trimming and MiXCR for clone calling, and kept in-frame beta chains. Each record represents a unique CDR3 protein, reported with the most common genes and DNA among its rows. The V and J calls were not made by the authors but by TCRdb's processing. The sample table lists over 150,000 distinct CDR3 sequences, about 20% of them with a count of one. Roughly 4.5% of the sample lies in the top ten. Via the germline V gene, CDR1 is SQVTM and CDR2 ANQGSEA. There are 13 amino acids in the CDR3, from cysteine to phenylalanine inclusive. Kept here is only the CDR3 DNA, which spans 39 bases and is read in frame from base 1. V lost 7 bases and J lost 5 bases, and the count of bases not matched to a germline gene is 5.

This clonotype was recorded at least ten times. The clone's antigen remains unknown. Base qualities were left out, and no much larger clone turns up one base away. Beyond this particular receptor, the publication reports: Some TCR beta motif variants had previously been reported in synovial fluid and blood of reactive arthritis patients, which suggested common disease-initiation mechanisms. The disease-linked clones were reported to be significantly enriched in matched synovial fluid samples from ankylosing spondylitis patients. A TCR beta motif made up of under ten highly homologous amino acid variants appeared to be characteristic of blood from ankylosing spondylitis patients. The disease-linked clones had a CD8+ phenotype and were found at relatively low frequencies in peripheral blood.

The sample comprised blood, either unsorted or a sorted T cell fraction (not recorded which). The chain employs TRBV29-1 and TRBJ1-6; 7 nucleotides in the junction match TRBD1. The sequence came from a male donor under 30 with ankylosing spondylitis or in good health (not recorded which). Donor details come from another sample of the same person, matched by shared clones. In nucleotide form, the sequence is TGCAGCGCGAGACAGGGAGATAATTCACCCCTCCACTTT. It encodes CSARQGDNSPLHF. Extended through the reference TRBV29-1 and TRBJ1-6 proteins, this CDR3 yields the full variable domain: SAVISQKPSRDICQRGTSLTIQCQVDSQVTMMFWYRQQPGQSLTLIATANQGSEATYESGFVIDKFPISRPNLTFSTLTVSNMSPEDSSIYLCSARQGDNSPLHFGNGTRLTVT.